The 9 T cell receptor beta chains in this list originate from one sample, sequenced in a study of T cells in Graves' hyperthyroidism and ophthalmopathy (dated by TCRdb to the late 2010s). Libraries were constructed by multiplex PCR. TCRdb records Illumina HiSeq 2000 as the sequencer. Amplification of TCR beta CDR3 regions was carried out from RNA transcripts. For the first round of RT-PCR on the TCR CDR3, the HTBI primer set was used together with the Qiagen OneStep RT-PCR kit. The raw public reads went through TCRdb reprocessing: fastp at Q25, MiXCR clone calling, in-frame beta chains kept. Here each entry gathers all rows of one CDR3 protein and keeps the most common genes and DNA. Here the sample has fewer than 900,000 distinct CDR3 sequences; roughly 15% occur a single time. The ten largest account for over 7.5% of the sample. The sequenced sample was blood. The receptor set was obtained from a man younger than 35 with Graves' hyperthyroidism.

This clonotype was picked up many times. The gene calls are TRBV29-1 and TRBJ1-1; no clear D. The CDR3 loop spans 14 amino acids. The germline gives CDR1 SQVTM, CDR2 ANQGSEA. Trimming pared 3 bases from V and 0 bases from J, leaving 11 bases between. DNA for the CDR3: TGCAGCGTTGACCCCAGGTGGTTGAACACTGAAGCTTTCTTT. Translated: CSVDPRWLNTEAFF.

The chain uses TRBV7-8 and TRBJ2-7; 9 nucleotides match TRBD2. The CDR3 totals 16 residues. Per the germline V gene, CDR1 is SGHVS and CDR2 is FQNEAQ. V lost 5 bases, J lost 3 bases, and 11 bases stayed unmatched. CDR3 nucleotide sequence: TGTGCCAGCAGCCCCTGGGCATCGACTAGCGGCTACGAGCAGTACTTC. It yields the protein CASSPWASTSGYEQYF.

This clonotype was picked up many times. The genes are TRBV30 and TRBJ2-1; the D gene could be TRBD1 or TRBD2 (6 bases each). V was clipped by 1 base and J by 9 bases, with 10 bases between them. The CDR3 is 12 amino acids. The germline CDR1 and CDR2 sequences are GTSNPN and SVGIG (reference sequence). CDR3 DNA sequence: TGTGCCTGGAGTGCTGGAGGGGGTGAGCAGTTCTTC. This codes for CAWSAGGGEQFF.

Comment on this clonotype: A single base separates this from a much larger clone, so it may be a read error. V gene TRBV29-1 combines with J gene TRBJ2-1; 7 nucleotides match TRBD2. The CDR3 extends over 15 amino acids. Germline trimming cut 4 bases from V and 0 bases from J; bases unmatched to any gene: 6. The germline CDR1 and CDR2 sequences are SQVTM and ANQGSEA. The DNA of the CDR3 is TGCAGCGTTGGCCCGAGGGAGGGCTCCTACAATGAGCAGTTCTTC. This codes for CSVGPREGSYNEQFF.

This clonotype was found once. The chain recombines TRBV7-2 with TRBJ2-7; TRBD2 aligns across 14 bases. This CDR3 region has 16 residues. Germline-derived CDR1 and CDR2 are SGHTA and FQGNSA. The V gene end was trimmed by 6 bases and the J gene end by 4 bases; junction bases not matched to a gene: 8. The CDR3: CASSPGLAGVLYEQYF. DNA for the CDR3: TGTGCCAGCAGTCCGGGACTAGCGGGAGTACTGTACGAGCAGTACTTC.

This clonotype has a count of ten or more. The gene calls are TRBV5-1 and TRBJ1-1; 7 bases line up with TRBD1. The V segment lost 1 base and the J segment 5 bases; nucleotides outside the gene matches: 5. Looked up from germline, CDR1 is SGHRS and CDR2 is YFSETQ. CDR3 length: 14 residues. For the CDR3, the DNA is TGCGCCAGCAGCTTGCGAACAGGGGATACTGAAGCTTTCTTT. Its translation: CASSLRTGDTEAFF.

This clonotype came up many times. The DNA for the CDR3 is TGTGCCAGCAGCGAGGCTGGACTAGCGGGAGATACGCAGTATTTT. Its protein is CASSEAGLAGDTQYF. The rearrangement uses TRBV7-3 and TRBJ2-3; TRBD2 agrees at 11 bases. The CDR3 totals 15 residues. The J segment lost 5 bases and the V segment lost 5 bases, leaving 6 bases of the junction unmatched. Germline V gives CDR1 SGHTA, CDR2 FQGTGA.

This clonotype was recorded many times. J is TRBJ1-1 and V is TRBV12-3 or TRBV12-4; a possible D gene is TRBD1 (5 bases). Trimming took 6 bases from V and 5 from J, leaving 19 bases between them. This CDR3 is 15 amino acids long. The CDR3 loop reads CASSYLGTHDTEAFF. CDR3 DNA sequence: TGTGCCAGCAGCTACCTAGGGACCCACGATACTGAAGCTTTCTTT.

This clonotype has at least ten counts. The chain is built from TRBV6-6 and TRBJ2-3, with D uncertain. Per germline, CDR1 MNHNY and CDR2 SVGAGI (reference sequence). The V gene lost 1 base and the J gene lost 2 bases, with 7 bases spanning the gap. The CDR3 has 14 amino acids. The CDR3 DNA is TGTGCCAGCAGTTACTTGAGCTTCACAGATACGCAGTATTTT. This gives the protein CASSYLSFTDTQYF.